This is a list of T cell receptor beta chains from one sample in a study of blood T cell repertoires in COVID-19. Repertoires were generated with immunoSEQ multiplex PCR, while TCRdb's copy carries only in-frame clones and drops some. The table records about 210,000 clones, around 90% of them present only once. Sequencing input: peripheral blood. These receptors all stem from a man in his late teens or twenties with active or convalescent COVID-19. Each CDR3 is given with its conserved first and last residue. The order of the fields is CDR3 protein, V gene, J gene.

CDR3 protein: CASSSGKTIEAFF; V gene: TRBV14; J gene: TRBJ1-1
CDR3 protein: CAISESRVAGARFEQYF; V gene: TRBV10-3; J gene: TRBJ2-7
CDR3 protein: CASRAQGPNNSPLHF; V gene: TRBV5-1; J gene: TRBJ1-6
CDR3 protein: CATGGTGRIEQYF; V gene: TRBV24-1; J gene: TRBJ2-3
CDR3 protein: CASSSGGAERFYEQYF; V gene: TRBV9; J gene: TRBJ2-7
CDR3 protein: CASSQTGVYGYTF; V gene: TRBV4-2; J gene: TRBJ1-2
CDR3 protein: CATRDRERSPLHF; V gene: TRBV19; J gene: TRBJ1-6
CDR3 protein: CASSQAGTSGTEQYF; V gene: TRBV3-1/TRBV3-2; J gene: TRBJ2-7
CDR3 protein: CASSLGDYPNQPQHF; V gene: TRBV5-1; J gene: TRBJ1-5
CDR3 protein: CSGFRDTEAFF; V gene: TRBV29-1; J gene: TRBJ1-1
CDR3 protein: CAWSVSRSPLSDQPQHF; V gene: TRBV30; J gene: TRBJ1-5
CDR3 protein: CASSSQFGDEQYF; V gene: TRBV6-2/TRBV6-3; J gene: TRBJ2-7
CDR3 protein: CASSEDNYNEQFF; V gene: TRBV6-4; J gene: TRBJ2-1
CDR3 protein: CASILDSTNYGYTF; V gene: TRBV2; J gene: TRBJ1-2
CDR3 protein: CASGLVGGYNEQFF; V gene: TRBV12-5; J gene: TRBJ2-1
CDR3 protein: CASSLSGGPYEQYF; V gene: TRBV27; J gene: TRBJ2-7